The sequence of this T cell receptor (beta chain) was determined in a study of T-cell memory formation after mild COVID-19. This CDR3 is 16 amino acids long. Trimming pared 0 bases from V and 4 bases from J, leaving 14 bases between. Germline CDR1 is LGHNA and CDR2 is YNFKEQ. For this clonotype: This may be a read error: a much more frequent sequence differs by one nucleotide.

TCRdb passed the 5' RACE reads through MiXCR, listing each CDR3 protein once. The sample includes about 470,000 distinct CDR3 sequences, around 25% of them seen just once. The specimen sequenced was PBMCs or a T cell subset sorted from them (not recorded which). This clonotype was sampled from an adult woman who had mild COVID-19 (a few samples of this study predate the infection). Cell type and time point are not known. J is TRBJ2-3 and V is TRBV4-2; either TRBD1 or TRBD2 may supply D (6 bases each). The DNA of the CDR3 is TGTGCCAGCAGCCAAGATAGGTCAAGGGGGGCAGATACGCAGTATTTT. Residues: CASSQDRSRGADTQYF.